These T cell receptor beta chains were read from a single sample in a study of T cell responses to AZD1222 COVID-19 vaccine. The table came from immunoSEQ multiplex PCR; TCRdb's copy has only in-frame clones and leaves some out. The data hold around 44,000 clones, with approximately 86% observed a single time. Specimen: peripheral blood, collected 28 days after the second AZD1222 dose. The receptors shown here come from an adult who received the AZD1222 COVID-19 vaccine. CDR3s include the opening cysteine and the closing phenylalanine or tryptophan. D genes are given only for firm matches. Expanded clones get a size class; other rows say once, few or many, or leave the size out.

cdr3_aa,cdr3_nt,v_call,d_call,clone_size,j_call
CASSLWYFTSGPPYEQYF,TGTGCCAGCAGTTTATGGTACTTTACTAGCGGTCCCCCCTACGAGCAGTACTTC,TRBV28,TRBD2,-,TRBJ2-7
CASSLRDRAYEQYF,TGTGCCAGCAGCTTACGGGACAGAGCCTACGAGCAGTACTTC,TRBV7-9,TRBD1,-,TRBJ2-7
CASSHFPGGSYEQYF,TGTGCCAGCAGCCACTTCCCAGGGGGGTCCTACGAGCAGTACTTC,TRBV3-1/TRBV3-2,-,-,TRBJ2-7
CASSFIIGPGGPFDEQFF,TGTGCCAGCAGTTTTATCATAGGGCCCGGGGGGCCCTTCGATGAGCAGTTCTTC,TRBV27,-,-,TRBJ2-1
CASSIVGGGAGANVLTF,TGTGCCAGTAGTATAGTTGGGGGAGGGGCGGGGGCCAACGTCCTGACTTTC,TRBV19,TRBD2,-,TRBJ2-6
CASSKQGAGSNQPQHF,TGTGCCAGTAGCAAACAGGGGGCCGGTTCCAATCAGCCCCAGCATTTT,TRBV19,TRBD1,-,TRBJ1-5
CASSNRLAGGVYEQYF,TGTGCCAGCAGCAACCGACTAGCGGGAGGAGTATACGAGCAGTACTTC,TRBV9,TRBD2,-,TRBJ2-7
CASSATLSGNTIYF,TGTGCCAGCAGTGCGACCCTCTCTGGAAACACCATATATTTT,TRBV2,-,-,TRBJ1-3
CASNTFGGASSNQPQHF,TGTGCCAGTAATACCTTTGGGGGGGCGAGTAGCAATCAGCCCCAGCATTTT,TRBV19,-,-,TRBJ1-5
CASSSTGTGSTDTQYF,TGTGCCAGCAGCTCTACCGGGACAGGGAGCACAGATACGCAGTATTTT,TRBV11-2,TRBD1,-,TRBJ2-3
CASSQLYSGANVLTF,TGTGCCAGCAGCCAATTATATTCTGGGGCCAACGTCCTGACTTTC,TRBV6-6,-,-,TRBJ2-6
CASSYFTGLSYEQYF,TGTGCCAGCAGTTACTTTACAGGGCTTTCCTACGAGCAGTACTTC,TRBV6-2/TRBV6-3,-,-,TRBJ2-7
CASSLLGAGGSGETQYF,TGTGCCAGCAGCCTACTGGGGGCCGGCGGGAGCGGGGAGACCCAGTACTTC,TRBV7-2,-,-,TRBJ2-5
CASSPDANYGYTF,TGTGCCAGCAGCCCTGACGCTAACTATGGCTACACCTTC,TRBV11-2,-,once,TRBJ1-2
CASSQSTGDSRYGYTF,TGCGCCAGCAGCCAGTCCACAGGGGATAGTCGCTATGGCTACACCTTC,TRBV4-1,TRBD1,-,TRBJ1-2
CASSRKWEKNIQYF,TGTGCCAGCAGCCGAAAGTGGGAGAAAAACATTCAGTACTTC,TRBV11-3,-,-,TRBJ2-4
CASSPTEATEAFF,TGTGCCAGCTCACCAACCGAAGCCACTGAAGCTTTCTTT,TRBV18,-,-,TRBJ1-1
CASSDTLGGTDTQYF,TGTGCCAGCAGTGACACGCTGGGGGGGACAGATACGCAGTATTTT,TRBV6-1,TRBD2,-,TRBJ2-3
CASSHMSGIGYNEQFF,TGCGCCAGCAGCCACATGAGCGGGATTGGCTACAATGAGCAGTTCTTC,TRBV4-1,TRBD2,once,TRBJ2-1
CASSRTGTENIQYF,TGTGCCAGCAGCCGGACCGGGACAGAAAACATTCAGTACTTC,TRBV6-5,TRBD1,-,TRBJ2-4
CSGERQAATEAFF,TGCAGCGGTGAACGACAGGCGGCCACTGAAGCTTTCTTT,TRBV29-1,-,-,TRBJ1-1
CASSQRGGGAQFF,TGTGCCAGCAGCCAAAGAGGTGGGGGTGCGCAGTTCTTC,TRBV14,-,-,TRBJ2-1
CASSLTSPLVRPGAEDTQYF,TGTGCCAGCAGCTTAACATCCCCCCTGGTACGACCCGGCGCGGAGGATACGCAGTATTTT,TRBV13,-,-,TRBJ2-3
CASSQGPGRDTGELFF,TGTGCCAGCAGCCAGGGTCCGGGAAGGGACACCGGGGAGCTGTTTTTT,TRBV3-1/TRBV3-2,-,-,TRBJ2-2
CASSLGDGTYEQYF,TGTGCCAGCAGCTTAGGGGATGGGACCTACGAGCAGTACTTC,TRBV7-2,-,once,TRBJ2-7
CASSVRGQVNEKLFF,TGTGCCAGCAGCGTTAGGGGGCAAGTTAATGAAAAACTGTTTTTT,TRBV9,TRBD1,-,TRBJ1-4
CASSTGPGLAGGNEQFF,TGTGCCAGCAGCACCGGACCGGGACTAGCGGGAGGGAATGAGCAGTTCTTC,TRBV7-2,TRBD2,-,TRBJ2-1
CATSDSEREQYF,TGTGCCACCAGTGATTCTGAGCGGGAGCAGTACTTC,TRBV24-1,-,-,TRBJ2-7
CASSSGTLNSYIQYF,TGTGCCAGCAGCTCCGGGACCCTTAATAGCTACATTCAGTACTTC,TRBV7-2,-,-,TRBJ2-4
CASSLGVGGNEKLFF,TGCGCCAGCAGCTTGGGCGTAGGGGGTAATGAAAAACTGTTTTTT,TRBV5-1,-,-,TRBJ1-4
CASSEGQGSGNTIYF,TGTGCCAGCAGTGAAGGGCAGGGGTCTGGAAACACCATATATTTT,TRBV6-1,-,-,TRBJ1-3
CSVEGAYEQYF,TGCAGTGTCGAAGGCGCCTACGAGCAGTACTTC,TRBV20-1,-,once,TRBJ2-7
CASTPLTGVSEAFF,TGTGCCAGTACCCCCTTGACAGGGGTGTCTGAAGCTTTCTTT,TRBV19,TRBD1,-,TRBJ1-1
CASSPRDTTYGYTF,TGCGCCAGCAGCCCCCGGGACACAACCTATGGCTACACCTTC,TRBV4-1,-,-,TRBJ1-2
CASSLGGDRASDGYTF,TGTGCCAGCAGCTTAGGGGGGGACAGGGCATCCGATGGCTACACCTTC,TRBV7-9,TRBD1,-,TRBJ1-2
CASRDGGSGNTIYF,TGTGCCAGCAGGGATGGGGGGTCTGGAAACACCATATATTTT,TRBV2,-,-,TRBJ1-3
CASSPWGTSFQETQYF,TGTGCCAGCAGCCCCTGGGGGACAAGTTTCCAAGAGACCCAGTACTTC,TRBV6-2/TRBV6-3,-,-,TRBJ2-5
CASSLITSGGYNEQFF,TGCGCCAGCAGCTTGATTACTAGCGGGGGGTACAATGAGCAGTTCTTC,TRBV5-1,TRBD2,-,TRBJ2-1
CASSPTLGLAGGEQFF,TGTGCCAGCAGCCCTACGTTGGGACTAGCGGGAGGCGAGCAGTTCTTC,TRBV7-3,TRBD2,once,TRBJ2-1
CASAAVPRRVDTQYF,TGTGCCAGCGCGGCCGTTCCGCGTAGGGTCGATACGCAGTATTTT,TRBV5-4,-,once,TRBJ2-3
CASRTTGTSGELFF,TGTGCCAGCAGAACTACAGGGACCTCCGGGGAGCTGTTTTTT,TRBV28,-,-,TRBJ2-2
CAIRGMTSGINTGELFF,TGTGCCATCAGGGGAATGACTAGCGGTATTAACACCGGGGAGCTGTTTTTT,TRBV10-3,TRBD2,-,TRBJ2-2
CASRPRTSGADTQYF,TGCGCCAGCAGGCCCAGGACTAGCGGGGCAGATACGCAGTATTTT,TRBV5-1,TRBD2,-,TRBJ2-3
CASSHLGYDRVEQYF,TGTGCCAGCAGCCACCTGGGCTACGACAGGGTCGAGCAGTACTTC,TRBV11-1,TRBD1,few,TRBJ2-7
CASTNSPGSVQYF,TGTGCCAGCACCAACTCCCCAGGGAGTGTTCAGTACTTC,TRBV7-2,-,-,TRBJ2-4
CASSLDRLNQPQHF,TGTGCCAGCAGCTTAGACAGGCTGAATCAGCCCCAGCATTTT,TRBV7-8,-,once,TRBJ1-5
CASSFPSGRHSYNEQFF,TGTGCCAGCAGTTTTCCTAGCGGGAGGCACTCCTACAATGAGCAGTTCTTC,TRBV28,TRBD2,-,TRBJ2-1
CASSTGLAGVSDTQYF,TGTGCCAGCAGCACGGGACTAGCGGGAGTGTCCGATACGCAGTATTTT,TRBV7-9,TRBD2,-,TRBJ2-3